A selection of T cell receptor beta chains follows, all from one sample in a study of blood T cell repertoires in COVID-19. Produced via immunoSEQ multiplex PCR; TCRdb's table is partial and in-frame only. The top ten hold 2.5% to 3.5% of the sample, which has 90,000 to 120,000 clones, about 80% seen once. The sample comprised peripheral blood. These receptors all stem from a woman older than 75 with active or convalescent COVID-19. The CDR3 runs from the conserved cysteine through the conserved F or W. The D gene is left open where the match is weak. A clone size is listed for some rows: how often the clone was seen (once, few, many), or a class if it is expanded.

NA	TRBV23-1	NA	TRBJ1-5	TGCGCCAGCAGTCAATCTAAGGAGGGAACCCCCCCCAGGAGCAATCAGCCCCAGCATTTT	CASSQSKEGTPPRSNQPQHF
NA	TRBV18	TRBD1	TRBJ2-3	TGTGCCAGCTCACGAGCGACAGGGGCAGATACGCAGTATTTT	CASSRATGADTQYF
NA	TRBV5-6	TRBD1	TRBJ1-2	TGTGCCAGCAGCTTGGGGCAGGGGGGTAACTATGGCTACACCTTC	CASSLGQGGNYGYTF
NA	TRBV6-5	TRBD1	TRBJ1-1	TGTGCCAGCAGGGGACAGGGGGGAGTCACTGAAGCTTTCTTT	CASRGQGGVTEAFF
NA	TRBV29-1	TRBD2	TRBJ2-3	TGCAGCGTTACCTTTCTAGCGGGAACAGATACGCAGTATTTT	CSVTFLAGTDTQYF
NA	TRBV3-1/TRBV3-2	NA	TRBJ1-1	TGTGCCAGCAGCCCGGCGGGGAAGAACACTGAAGCTTTCTTT	CASSPAGKNTEAFF
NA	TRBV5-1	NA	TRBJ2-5	TGCGCCAGCAGCTTGGCCGCTGGCCTCCAAGAGGGGACCCAGTACTTC	CASSLAAGLQEGTQYF
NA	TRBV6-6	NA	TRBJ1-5	TGTGCCAGCAGTTACGTTATCAGGTCGAACAATCAGCCCCAGCATTTT	CASSYVIRSNNQPQHF
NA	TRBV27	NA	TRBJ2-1	TGTGCCAGCAGGCAAGGGGGGGGTAGAGGAGATGAGCAGTTCTTC	CASRQGGGRGDEQFF
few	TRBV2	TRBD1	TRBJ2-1	TGTGCCAGCAGCCGAACCGGGACAGACTCCTACAATGAGCAGTTCTTC	CASSRTGTDSYNEQFF
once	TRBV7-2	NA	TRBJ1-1	TGTGCCAGCAGCCGACAGGAGAACACTGAAGCTTTCTTT	CASSRQENTEAFF
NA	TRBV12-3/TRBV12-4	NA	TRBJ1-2	TGTGCCAGCAGTGATGAGCCTTATGGCTACACCTTC	CASSDEPYGYTF
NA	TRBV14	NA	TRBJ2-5	TGTGCCAGCAGCCCCCGAGGGCACGGCGGGGAGACCCAGTACTTC	CASSPRGHGGETQYF
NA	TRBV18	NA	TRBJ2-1	TGTGCCAGCTCACCCCCTAACGGCCGAGGGAATGAGCAGTTCTTC	CASSPPNGRGNEQFF
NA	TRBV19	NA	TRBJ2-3	TGTGCCAGTAGTATAGTCCTGGGAGCAGATACGCAGTATTTT	CASSIVLGADTQYF
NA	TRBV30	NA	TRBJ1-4	TGTGCCTGGAGTCCATACTCAGAGCGGATGAAAAAACTGTTTTTT	CAWSPYSERMKKLFF
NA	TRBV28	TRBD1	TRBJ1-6	TGTGCCAGCATTTCCCGGGACAGACCTAATTCACCCCTCCACTTT	CASISRDRPNSPLHF
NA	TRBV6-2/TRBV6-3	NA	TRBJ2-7	TGTGCCAGCAGTTACGGGACTTTCAGCTCCTACGAGCAGTACTTC	CASSYGTFSSYEQYF
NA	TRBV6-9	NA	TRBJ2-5	TGTGCCAGCAGTTACCCACACCCCCGCAAGACCCAGTACTTC	CASSYPHPRKTQYF
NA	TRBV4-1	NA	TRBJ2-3	TGCGCCAGCAGCCAGGGTCCAGCGGGAGATACGCAGTATTTT	CASSQGPAGDTQYF
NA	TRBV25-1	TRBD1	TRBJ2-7	TGTGCCAGCAGTGCGCTCAGGGGGCATGACGAGCAGTACTTC	CASSALRGHDEQYF
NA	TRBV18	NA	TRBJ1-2	TGTGCCAGCTCACCACAGAAGGTGGGAGCTAGGCTGATTGGCTACACCTTC	CASSPQKVGARLIGYTF
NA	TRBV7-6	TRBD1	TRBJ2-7	TGTGCCAGCAGCTTAGGACAGGGGGGCCAGGGCGAGCAGTACTTC	CASSLGQGGQGEQYF
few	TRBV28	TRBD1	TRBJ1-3	TGTGCCAGCAGTTTATATCAGGGGGCGGGAAACACCATATATTTT	CASSLYQGAGNTIYF
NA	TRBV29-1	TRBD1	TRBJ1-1	TGCAGCGGCCAGACAGGGGCGAACACTGAAGCTTTCTTT	CSGQTGANTEAFF